This TCR beta chain appears in the sequencing data of a study of blood T cell repertoires in COVID-19. In the original workflow: Amplification with reference gene primers provided the estimates of nucleated cell counts. The repertoire was sequenced with immunoSEQ multiplex PCR; TCRdb's copy has only in-frame clones and lacks some. The V and J calls and clone size come from that table; D and trimming were worked out from the DNA. There are tens of thousands of clones in the sample; about 73% occur only once, and roughly a third lies in the top ten. This CDR3 has 15 amino acids. Deletions cut 7 bases from V and 8 bases from J, with 21 bases between. Germline CDR1 MDHEN, CDR2 SYDVKM.

The sequence was collected from a woman aged 70 to 79 with acute or convalescent COVID-19. The gene calls are TRBV28 and TRBJ2-1; the D gene is possibly TRBD2 (7 bases). The sample was peripheral blood. The CDR3 protein is CASKERGGAEDEQFF. CDR3 nucleotide sequence: TGTGCCAGCAAAGAGAGAGGGGGGGCGGAGGATGAGCAGTTCTTC. Together with reference TRBV28 and TRBJ2-1, the CDR3 gives the full variable domain: DVKVTQSSRYLVKRTGEKVFLECVQDMDHENMFWYRQDPGLGLRLIYFSYDVKMKEKGDIPEGYSVSREKKERFSLILESASTNQTSMYLCASKERGGAEDEQFFGPGTRLTVL.